Shown below are 5 T cell receptor beta chains from a single sample sequenced in a study of T cell responses to AZD1222 COVID-19 vaccine. Generated by immunoSEQ multiplex PCR, the TCRdb table keeps only in-frame clones and is missing some. The sample records some 150,000 clones, approximately 90% being singletons. Sequencing used peripheral blood, obtained on day 0 of AZD1222 vaccination. These receptors originate from an adult in good health.

The J gene is TRBJ1-2, the V gene TRBV28; possible D gene TRBD1, 5 bases. Trimming removed 6 bases from V and 3 bases from J, with 8 bases in between. Germline V gene data show CDR1 as MDHEN and CDR2 as SYDVKM. The CDR3 covers 12 residues. The CDR3 loop is CASRTTDYGYTF. The DNA for the CDR3 is TGTGCCAGCAGGACGACAGACTATGGCTACACCTTC.

V usage is TRBV2 and J usage is TRBJ1-6; 10 positions match TRBD1. J was trimmed by 6 bases and V by 6 bases; bases with no gene match: 2. Germline CDR1 reads SNHLY; CDR2 reads FYNNEI. The CDR3 is 14 amino acids. The CDR3 region is CASSWTGGNSPLHF. In DNA form, the CDR3 reads TGTGCCAGCAGCTGGACAGGGGGTAATTCACCCCTCCACTTT. Full variable domain (rest looked up from reference TRBV2 and TRBJ1-6): EPEVTQTPSHQVTQMGQEVILRCVPISNHLYFYWYRQILGQKVEFLVSFYNNEISEKSEIFDDQFSVERPDGSNFTLKIRSTKLEDSAMYFCASSWTGGNSPLHFGNGTRLTVT.

V usage is TRBV3-1 (or the pseudogene TRBV3-2) and J usage is TRBJ1-5, with TRBD1 as a possible D gene (5 bases). From germline, CDR1 is LGHDT and CDR2 YNNKEL (reference sequence). The CDR3 contains 17 residues. Trimming took 1 base from V and 2 from J, leaving 15 bases between them. CDR3 loop: CASSQGEGLLGNQPQHF. The CDR3 DNA follows: TGTGCCAGCAGCCAAGGGGAGGGACTTCTGGGCAATCAGCCCCAGCATTTT.

This chain joins TRBV19 and TRBJ1-5; D is undetermined. CDR1 is LNHDA and CDR2 is SQIVND in the germline V gene (reference sequence). Trimming removed 4 bases at V and 2 bases at J, with 15 bases between. The CDR3 runs 16 residues. The CDR3: CASSNQGPVGNQPQHF. The CDR3 region has the DNA TGTGCCAGTAGTAACCAAGGGCCCGTGGGCAATCAGCCCCAGCATTTT. Full variable domain (outside the CDR3, taken from reference TRBV19 and TRBJ1-5): DGGITQSPKYLFRKEGQNVTLSCEQNLNHDAMYWYRQDPGQGLRLIYYSQIVNDFQKGDIAEGYSVSREKKESFPLTVTSAQKNPTAFYLCASSNQGPVGNQPQHFGDGTRLSIL.

The chain has TRBV3-1 (or the pseudogene TRBV3-2) and TRBJ1-2; 8 nucleotides match TRBD1. The length of the CDR3 is 18 residues. Looked up from germline, CDR1 is LGHDT and CDR2 is YNNKEL (reference sequence). With V trimmed by 1 base and J by 0 bases, 10 bases remained unmatched. CDR3 residues: CASSQAWTGTISNYGYTF. The DNA for the CDR3 is TGTGCCAGCAGCCAAGCGTGGACAGGGACCATTTCTAACTATGGCTACACCTTC.